A single sample is the source of the 18 T cell receptor beta chains below, sequenced in a study of cytomegalovirus exposure and HLA in healthy donors. A multiplex PCR was run with 60 Vbeta primers and 13 Jbeta primers. Only in-frame clones appear in the TCRdb table, and some are missing; sequencing was by immunoSEQ multiplex PCR. The sample has over 150,000 clones; about 85% are singletons. Sequencing was done on a sample of PBMCs. These receptors were collected from a man aged 25 to 40 in good health and CMV-seropositive.

The chain has TRBV28 and TRBJ2-7; 7 bases map to TRBD1. This CDR3 contains 15 residues. The V gene end was trimmed by 1 base and the J gene end by 3 bases; junction bases not matched to a gene: 6. Germline V gene sequence: CDR1 MDHEN, CDR2 SYDVKM. CDR3 amino acids: CASSLSPGGIYEQYF. Here the CDR3 DNA reads TGTGCCAGCAGTTTATCCCCAGGGGGTATCTACGAGCAGTACTTC.

The V call is TRBV7-9, the J call TRBJ1-1; the D gene is possibly TRBD1 (5 bases). V lost 4 bases and J lost 5, with 14 bases in between. Looked up from germline, CDR1 is SEHNR and CDR2 is FQNEAQ (reference sequence). The CDR3 is 14 amino acids. CDR3 nucleotide sequence: TGTGCCAGCAGCTCACAGGCCCGGCGGACTGAAGCTTTCTTT. Protein: CASSSQARRTEAFF.

J is TRBJ2-3 and V is TRBV14, with D perhaps matching TRBD1 (5 bases). This CDR3 contains 15 residues. The germline V and J ends were trimmed by 0 bases and 8 bases, with 15 bases remaining between them. Per the germline V gene, CDR1 is SGHDN and CDR2 is FVKESK. The CDR3 DNA sequence: TGTGCCAGCAGCCAAGATCACTCGAGTGGGGCTACGCAGTATTTT. Protein sequence: CASSQDHSSGATQYF. The entire variable domain, with the rest obtained from reference TRBV14 and TRBJ2-3, is as follows: EAGVTQFPSHSVIEKGQTVTLRCDPISGHDNLYWYRRVMGKEIKFLLHFVKESKQDESGMPNNRFLAERTGGTYSTLKVQPAELEDSGVYFCASSQDHSSGATQYFGPGTRLTVL.

The CDR3 sequence is CASSQDSVPVYEQYF. The DNA of the CDR3 is TGCGCCAGCAGCCAAGATAGCGTCCCGGTCTACGAGCAGTACTTC. J is TRBJ2-7 and V is TRBV4-1; weak D call: TRBD2 (5 bases). The germline V gene encodes CDR1 MGHRA and CDR2 YSYEKL. The ends were cut back, 0 bases at V and 3 bases at J, with 12 bases in the middle. The CDR3 extends over 15 amino acids.

The CDR3 here is CASFYNPENIQYF. The CDR3 nucleotides are TGTGCCAGCTTCTATAATCCGGAAAACATTCAGTACTTC. This chain connects TRBV18 to TRBJ2-4; no definite D call. Germline V lookup: CDR1 KGHSH, CDR2 LQKENI. V lost 7 bases to trimming and J lost 5 bases, with 12 bases between them. The CDR3 runs to 13 residues.

The chain joins TRBV2 to TRBJ2-3; D perhaps matches TRBD1 (5 bases). The CDR3 has 13 residues. V was trimmed by 3 bases and J by 5 bases, leaving 9 bases between them. The V gene's germline CDR1 is SNHLY and CDR2 FYNNEI. The chain's CDR3 is CASSEDKGDTQYF. CDR3 nucleotides: TGTGCCAGCAGTGAGGACAAAGGAGATACGCAGTATTTT.

This clone was counted once. The J gene is TRBJ1-1, the V gene TRBV7-2; 8 positions agree with TRBD1. The CDR3 has 11 residues. Germline assignment: CDR1 SGHTA and CDR2 FQGNSA. V lost 4 bases to trimming and J lost 10 bases; unmatched junction nucleotides: 2. The CDR3 is CASSSGQVAFF. CDR3 DNA: TGTGCCAGCAGCTCGGGACAGGTAGCTTTCTTT.

The genes are TRBV5-5 and TRBJ1-1; D unclear. Germline loops: CDR1 SGHKS, CDR2 YYEKEE (reference sequence). The CDR3 runs 10 residues. V was shortened by 0 bases and J by 10 bases, with 4 bases between the two germline ends. CDR3 residues: CASSLGAAFF. CDR3 DNA: TGTGCCAGCAGCTTGGGGGCAGCTTTCTTT.

The chain uses TRBV25-1 and TRBJ1-2, with TRBD1 identical over 7 bases. V lost 2 bases and J lost 6; bases outside the gene matches: 9. CDR1 and CDR2 from the germline V gene are MGHDK and SYGVNS. The CDR3 totals 15 residues. The CDR3 loop reads CASSERKSDRDGYTF. The CDR3 DNA reads TGTGCCAGCAGTGAACGGAAATCCGACAGGGATGGCTACACCTTC.

This clone showed up just a few times. The CDR3 sequence is CASSEDWAGVSGQYF. The CDR3 DNA reads TGTGCCAGCAGTGAGGATTGGGCAGGGGTTTCCGGGCAGTACTTC. This rearrangement joins TRBV2 to TRBJ2-7, with D maybe TRBD1 (6 bases). Germline V gene sequence: CDR1 SNHLY, CDR2 FYNNEI. The V end lost 3 bases, the J end lost 9 bases, and 21 bases lay between the germline ends. The CDR3 is 15 residues long.

This clone turned up a few times. DNA for the CDR3: TGTGCCAGCAGTGAGGACAGGGGATCCTACAATGAGCAGTTCTTC. This translates into CASSEDRGSYNEQFF. This rearrangement joins TRBV25-1 to TRBJ2-1; 9 nucleotides agree with TRBD1. Germline values: CDR1 MGHDK, CDR2 SYGVNS. The CDR3 is made up of 15 amino acids. The V gene end was trimmed by 3 bases and the J gene end by 1 base; junction bases not matched to a gene: 1.

A remark on this clone: The junction departs from germline at one end; a sequencing error may be responsible. The chain uses TRBV10-3 and TRBJ2-1; 7 positions match TRBD1. Germline CDR1 and CDR2: ENHRY and SYGVKD. This CDR3 has 16 amino acids. The CDR3 protein is CASSSSRGQPYNEQFF. CDR3 DNA sequence: TGTGCCAGCAGTTCCTCGAGGGGACAGCCCTACAATGAGCAGTTCTTC.

V usage is TRBV5-1 and J usage is TRBJ2-7; 9 nucleotides match TRBD1. V trimming: 0 bases; J trimming: 4 bases; junction bases outside the gene matches: 8. The CDR3 is 16 amino acids. In germline, CDR1 is SGHRS, CDR2 YFSETQ. CDR3 nucleotide sequence: TGCGCCAGCAGCTTGGCCACGACAGGGGGTTTATACGAGCAGTACTTC. Its translation: CASSLATTGGLYEQYF.

Comment on this clone: Relative to the germline gene, one junction end is altered; a read error may explain this. The chain combines TRBV7-9 with TRBJ2-7; tentative D call: TRBD2 (6 bases). CDR3 size: 17 residues. The germline gives CDR1 SEHNR, CDR2 FQNEAQ (reference sequence). This CDR3 reads CSSSFGTGVGLDYEQYF. The CDR3 DNA reads TGTTCCAGCAGCTTTGGGACGGGGGTGGGCCTGGACTACGAGCAGTACTTC. The variable domain in full, with the rest retrieved from reference TRBV7-9 and TRBJ2-7, is DTGVSQNPRHKITKRGQNVTFRCDPISEHNRLYWYRQTLGQGPEFLTYFQNEAQLEKSRLLSDRFSAERPKGSFSTLEIQRTEQGDSAMYLCSSSFGTGVGLDYEQYFGPGTRLTVT.

In its sample, this clone was seen a few times. This chain connects TRBV7-2 to TRBJ1-1; 9 nucleotides align to TRBD1. This CDR3 has 15 amino acids. The trim removed 1 base at V and 4 bases at J, leaving 4 bases unmatched. Germline V gene sequence: CDR1 SGHTA, CDR2 FQGNSA. The CDR3 loop is CASSLEGTGFTEAFF. For the CDR3, the DNA is TGTGCCAGCAGCTTAGAAGGGACAGGGTTCACTGAAGCTTTCTTT. Supplemented by reference TRBV7-2 and TRBJ1-1, the full variable domain reads GAGVSQSPSNKVTEKGKDVELRCDPISGHTALYWYRQSLGQGLEFLIYFQGNSAPDKSGLPSDRFSAERTGGSVSTLTIQRTQQEDSAVYLCASSLEGTGFTEAFFGQGTRLTVV.

This sequence joins TRBV18 and TRBJ2-3; perhaps TRBD1 as D (5 bases). This CDR3 contains 14 residues. Trimming stripped 1 base from V and 4 bases from J, with 9 bases between. From germline, CDR1 is KGHSH and CDR2 LQKENI. The DNA of the CDR3 is TGTGCCAGCTCACCACTTCCAGGGTCAGATACGCAGTATTTT. It specifies CASSPLPGSDTQYF.

This clone was picked up one time. The chain combines TRBV28 with TRBJ1-1; no reliable D call. This CDR3 contains 13 residues. V shed 2 bases and J shed 2 bases, with 6 bases lying between them. Germline V CDR1 and CDR2: MDHEN, SYDVKM. The CDR3 is CASSLGGNTEAFF. CDR3 DNA sequence: TGTGCCAGCAGTTTAGGAGGTAACACTGAAGCTTTCTTT.

Only a few counts were recorded for this clone. V usage is TRBV7-3 and J usage is TRBJ1-2; D may be TRBD1 (5 bases). CDR1 and CDR2 from the germline V gene are SGHTA and FQGTGA. This CDR3 has 12 amino acids. The germline V and J ends were trimmed by 5 bases and 6 bases, with 10 bases remaining between them. In nucleotides, the CDR3 is TGTGCCAGCAGCCAGGGCTCAGATGGCTACACCTTC. Residues: CASSQGSDGYTF.